The source of this T cell receptor (beta chain) is a study of a mutant IDH1 vaccine in newly diagnosed glioma. Generated by immunoSEQ multiplex PCR, the TCRdb table keeps only in-frame clones and is missing some. The sample holds over 30,000 clones, about four fifths seen once. Time point indicated: baseline, week 1 (first vaccination visit). The treatment is: pre-vaccination baseline after standard-of-care therapy. V lost 3 bases to trimming and J lost 6 bases, with 12 bases between them. CDR3 size: 13 residues. Germline V lookup: CDR1 SGHVS, CDR2 FQNEAQ. The chain combines TRBV7-8 with TRBJ2-7; D may be TRBD1 (6 bases). This sequence was found in a man in his fifties or sixties with glioma. Some clones in this sample may be carry-over from other donors' samples. The sample in question was peripheral blood mononuclear cells (PBMCs), obtained from a glioma patient treated with radiotherapy, temozolomide or both. The CDR3 region has the DNA TGTGCCAGCAGCTTTCAGGGGTCCGGCGAGCAGTACTTC. Translation: CASSFQGSGEQYF.